Following are 24 T cell receptor beta chains from one sample sequenced in a study of shared clonotypes between healthy human individuals. The data were produced by immunoSEQ multiplex PCR, yet TCRdb's version contains in-frame clones alone and is incomplete. This table holds some 1 million clones, about 75% found once. The sample consisted of memory CD4+ T cells sorted from blood. The subset denotes: CD45RA-negative fraction. The receptor source for this set is a man aged 18 to 29 in good health.

The chain uses TRBV4-3 and TRBJ1-2; the match to TRBD1 covers 8 bases. In germline, CDR1 is LGHNA, CDR2 YSLEER. V trimming: 2 bases; J trimming: 2 bases; junction bases outside the gene matches: 4. CDR3 size: 15 residues. CDR3 protein: CASSQLTGVNYGYTF. The CDR3 region has the DNA TGCGCCAGCAGCCAATTGACAGGGGTGAACTATGGCTACACCTTC.

The CDR3 nucleotides are TGTGCCAGCAGTTTACGGACAGGGGGAAGTGAAAAACTGTTTTTT. It translates to CASSLRTGGSEKLFF. J is TRBJ1-4 and V is TRBV27; 10 nucleotides align to TRBD1. The CDR3 has 15 residues. J lost 7 bases, V lost 2 bases, and 4 bases had no gene match. The germline gives CDR1 MNHEY, CDR2 SMNVEV (reference sequence).

The J gene is TRBJ1-5, the V gene TRBV29-1; the D is unclear. The CDR3 runs to 13 residues. V gave up 5 bases and J gave up 2 bases, with 10 bases separating them. Germline-derived CDR1 and CDR2 are SQVTM and ANQGSEA. Here the CDR3 reads CSVLSGGNQPQHF. The DNA of the CDR3 is TGCAGCGTTCTTTCCGGGGGCAATCAGCCCCAGCATTTT.

This clone was counted only a few times. The rearrangement links TRBV6-5 to TRBJ1-2; no clear D gene. Germline V gene sequence: CDR1 MNHEY, CDR2 SVGAGI. CDR3 size: 15 residues. V lost 2 bases and J 2 bases, leaving 12 bases between the germline ends. The CDR3 DNA reads TGTGCCAGCAGTTACGGAGGAGGGTCGAACTATGGCTACACCTTC. Residues: CASSYGGGSNYGYTF.

V usage is TRBV5-4 and J usage is TRBJ2-3, with D hard to call. CDR1 SGHNT and CDR2 YYREEE come from the germline V gene (reference sequence). CDR3 length equals 13 residues. With 4 bases removed from V and 4 bases from J, the gap between germline ends came to 10 bases. CDR3 in amino acids: CASSPLAPDTQYF. CDR3 sequence (DNA): TGTGCCAGCAGCCCACTCGCCCCAGATACGCAGTATTTT.

The genes are TRBV30 and TRBJ1-4; TRBD1 might be the D (5 bases). Trimming took off 0 bases at V and 8 bases at J, with 13 bases between the two ends. Per germline, CDR1 GTSNPN and CDR2 SVGIG (reference sequence). The CDR3 has 14 residues. CDR3 in amino acids: CAWSVGQGWEKLFF. The CDR3, as DNA: TGTGCCTGGAGTGTAGGGCAGGGCTGGGAAAAACTGTTTTTT.

Concerning this clone itself: Being one base from a much bigger clone, this may be a read error. This sample includes further DNA sequences coding for the same CDR3. The chain employs TRBV5-4 and TRBJ1-1, with 7 bases lining up with TRBD1. V lost 4 bases to trimming and J lost 1 base; unmatched junction nucleotides: 1. CDR3 length: 13 amino acids. Germline V gene lookup returns CDR1 SGHNT and CDR2 YYREEE (reference sequence). DNA for the CDR3: TGTGCCAGCAGCCGGGACAGGAACACTGAAGCTTTCTTT. Translation: CASSRDRNTEAFF.

The rearrangement links TRBV4-1 to TRBJ1-1; D not certain. This CDR3 region has 18 residues. The V and J ends lost 1 base and 2 bases respectively, with 20 bases between them. Germline V gene sequence: CDR1 MGHRA, CDR2 YSYEKL. The CDR3 loop reads CASSQGLRAARKNTEAFF. The CDR3 nucleotides read TGCGCCAGCAGCCAAGGCCTCCGGGCAGCCCGAAAAAACACTGAAGCTTTCTTT.

This sequence joins TRBV19 and TRBJ2-7, with D possibly being TRBD2 (5 bases). V lost 7 bases and J lost 5, with 18 bases in between. The CDR3 runs 14 residues. The germline CDR1 and CDR2 sequences are LNHDA and SQIVND (reference sequence). The CDR3 loop reads CASMDLGVSHEQYF. In nucleotides, the CDR3 is TGTGCCAGTATGGACTTGGGCGTTTCTCACGAGCAGTACTTC.

This clone was seen a single time. CDR3 nucleotide sequence: TGTGCCAGCAGGAGCCGCGGGGGGGCCTGGACCGGGGAGCTGTTTTTT. Translation: CASRSRGGAWTGELFF. The rearrangement uses TRBV7-2 and TRBJ2-2; 9 nucleotides match TRBD2. CDR3 size: 16 residues. Trimming took 6 bases from V and 5 from J; bases not matched to a gene: 10. Germline V gives CDR1 SGHTA, CDR2 FQGNSA.

At least ten counts were recorded for this clone. The CDR3 here is CASTEGQSMNTEAFF. CDR3 DNA sequence: TGTGCCAGCACCGAGGGACAGTCGATGAACACTGAAGCTTTCTTT. This sequence joins TRBV6-1 and TRBJ1-1; TRBD1 matches at 7 bases. The CDR3 totals 15 residues. Germline V gene lookup returns CDR1 MNHNS and CDR2 SASEGT. The trim removed 7 bases at V and 0 bases at J, leaving 8 bases unmatched.

The rearrangement joins TRBV6-1 to TRBJ1-5; TRBD1 might be the D (5 bases). Germline CDR1 and CDR2: MNHNS and SASEGT. The CDR3 consists of 13 residues. V lost 6 bases, J lost 10 bases, and 16 bases lay in between. The CDR3 spells CASSPDRTRPQHF. The DNA of the CDR3 is TGTGCCAGCAGCCCGGATAGGACACGTCCCCAGCATTTT.

V and J are TRBV7-9 and TRBJ2-3, with no clear D. The CDR3 spans 13 residues. V lost 0 bases and J lost 5, with 6 bases in between. Looked up from germline, CDR1 is SEHNR and CDR2 is FQNEAQ (reference sequence). CDR3 in DNA: TGTGCCAGCAGCTTAGCTACCCGAGATACGCAGTATTTT. It yields the protein CASSLATRDTQYF.

The chain is built from TRBV30 and TRBJ1-1; weak D call: TRBD1 (5 bases). The germline V gene has CDR1 GTSNPN and CDR2 SVGIG (reference sequence). V lost 0 bases and J lost 6, with 11 bases in between. The CDR3 length is 13 residues. The CDR3 spells CAWSVRGGAEAFF. For the CDR3, the DNA is TGTGCCTGGAGTGTAAGGGGTGGGGCTGAAGCTTTCTTT.

The DNA for the CDR3 is TGTGCCAGCAGCCTCTGGGCGGAAAGGGTCGGGGAGCTGTTTTTT. This translates into CASSLWAERVGELFF. The chain uses TRBV6-1 and TRBJ2-2; D uncertain. The CDR3 has 15 amino acids. CDR1 is MNHNS and CDR2 is SASEGT in the germline V gene. V was shortened by 6 bases and J by 7 bases, with 18 bases between the two germline ends.

The CDR3 bases are TGTGCCTGGGTTCGGGGTGGAGGCTACACCTTC. It codes for CAWVRGGGYTF. This chain links TRBV30 with TRBJ1-2; the D is unclear. Germline loops: CDR1 GTSNPN, CDR2 SVGIG (reference sequence). The CDR3 extends over 11 amino acids. V was cut by 5 bases and J by 8 bases, with 12 bases left in between.

The chain uses TRBV5-4 and TRBJ1-5; 7 bases align to TRBD1. CDR3 length equals 18 residues. Germline V gene data show CDR1 as SGHNT and CDR2 as YYREEE (reference sequence). The trim removed 2 bases at V and 2 bases at J, leaving 13 bases unmatched. Here the CDR3 reads CASSFGGGAIGGNQPQHF. The CDR3 DNA sequence: TGTGCCAGCAGCTTCGGAGGGGGCGCGATCGGGGGCAATCAGCCCCAGCATTTT.

Regarding this clone: Other DNA variants within this sample encode the same CDR3. V is TRBV15 and J is TRBJ1-3; D remains ambiguous. The CDR3 has 16 residues. Trimming cost V 0 bases and J 0 bases, with 9 bases left between them. The germline CDR1 and CDR2 sequences are LNHNV and YYDKDF (reference sequence). The CDR3 DNA sequence: TGTGCCACCAGCAGAGATGGAACGGCCTCTGGAAACACCATATATTTT. This codes for CATSRDGTASGNTIYF.

V is TRBV4-1 and J is TRBJ1-3, with D tentatively TRBD1 (5 bases). This CDR3 spans 17 amino acids. V lost 4 bases to trimming and J lost 0 bases, with 16 bases between them. CDR1 and CDR2 (germline): MGHRA, YSYEKL. The CDR3 region has the DNA TGCGCCAGCAGCCGAGAGGGTGGGGGGGGCTCTGGAAACACCATATATTTT. Protein: CASSREGGGGSGNTIYF.

This clone showed up just a few times. CDR3: CASSYLASTGELFF. CDR3 DNA sequence: TGTGCCAGCAGTTACTTGGCTAGCACCGGGGAGCTGTTTTTT. This chain links TRBV6-5 with TRBJ2-2; D remains ambiguous. V shed 1 base and J shed 4 bases, with 7 bases lying between them. Germline V gene data show CDR1 as MNHEY and CDR2 as SVGAGI. CDR3 length equals 14 residues.

V and J are TRBV5-4 and TRBJ2-5, with D possibly being TRBD1 (6 bases). V was shortened by 2 bases and J by 5 bases, with 16 bases between the two germline ends. In germline, CDR1 is SGHNT, CDR2 YYREEE (reference sequence). CDR3 size: 15 residues. This chain's CDR3 is CASSLKGVEGETQYF. The CDR3 DNA sequence: TGTGCCAGCAGCTTAAAGGGGGTAGAAGGGGAGACCCAGTACTTC.

The rearrangement joins TRBV7-2 to TRBJ2-3, with 11 positions matching TRBD2. J gave up 9 bases and V 1 base, and 12 bases lay outside the gene matches. The CDR3 runs to 17 residues. The V gene's germline CDR1 is SGHTA and CDR2 FQGNSA. Here the CDR3 DNA reads TGTGCCAGCAGCTTAGGTCCCCTAGCGGGGGGAAAGGACACGCAGTATTTT. Translation: CASSLGPLAGGKDTQYF.

V gene TRBV30 combines with J gene TRBJ2-4; D is possibly TRBD2 (5 bases). With 3 bases removed from V and 3 bases from J, the gap between germline ends came to 9 bases. This CDR3 region has 13 residues. In germline, CDR1 is GTSNPN, CDR2 SVGIG (reference sequence). The CDR3 coding sequence is TGTGCCTGGAGCCCGGGGAGCAAAAACATTCAGTACTTC. It is translated as CAWSPGSKNIQYF.

This sequence joins TRBV21-1 and TRBJ1-1. TRBV21-1 is designated a pseudogene. The CDR3 runs to 18 residues. The CDR3 loop is CASSKAGGSGERVTEAFF. CDR3 in DNA: TGTGCCAGCAGCAAAGCCGGGGGCTCCGGGGAGAGGGTTACTGAAGCTTTCTTT.